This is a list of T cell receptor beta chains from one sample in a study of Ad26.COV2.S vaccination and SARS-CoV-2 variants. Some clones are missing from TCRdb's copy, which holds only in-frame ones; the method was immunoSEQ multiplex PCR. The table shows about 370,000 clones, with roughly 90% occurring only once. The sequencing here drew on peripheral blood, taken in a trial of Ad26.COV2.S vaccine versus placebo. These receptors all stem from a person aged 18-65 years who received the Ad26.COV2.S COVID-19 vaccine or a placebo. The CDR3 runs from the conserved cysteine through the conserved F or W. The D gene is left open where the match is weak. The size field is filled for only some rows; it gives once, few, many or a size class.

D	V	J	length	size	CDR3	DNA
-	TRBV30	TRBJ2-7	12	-	CAWSPQTYEQYF	TGTGCCTGGAGTCCTCAGACCTACGAGCAGTACTTC
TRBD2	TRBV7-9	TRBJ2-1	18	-	CASSSGLAGGPGYNEQFF	TGTGCCAGCAGCTCGGGACTAGCGGGAGGTCCGGGCTACAATGAGCAGTTCTTC
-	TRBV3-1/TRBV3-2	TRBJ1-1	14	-	CASSSLAGNTEAFF	TGTGCCAGCAGCTCACTCGCAGGAAACACTGAAGCTTTCTTT
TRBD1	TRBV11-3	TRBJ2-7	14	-	CASSSGQGPYEQYF	TGTGCCAGCAGCTCAGGACAGGGTCCCTACGAGCAGTACTTC
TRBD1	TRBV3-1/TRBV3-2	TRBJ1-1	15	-	CASSQPTGGWTEAFF	TGTGCCAGCAGCCAACCGACAGGGGGTTGGACTGAAGCTTTCTTT
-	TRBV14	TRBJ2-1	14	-	CASRPSRSYNEQFF	TGTGCCAGCAGGCCCTCGCGCTCCTACAATGAGCAGTTCTTC
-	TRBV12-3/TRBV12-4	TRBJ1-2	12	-	CASSTRAYGYTF	TGTGCCAGCAGTACACGGGCCTATGGCTACACCTTC
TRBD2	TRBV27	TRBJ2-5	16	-	CASREGLAGGRETQYF	TGTGCCAGCAGAGAGGGTCTAGCGGGAGGACGAGAGACCCAGTACTTC
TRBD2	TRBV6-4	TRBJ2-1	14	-	CASSAGTSGNEQFF	TGTGCCAGCAGCGCCGGGACTAGCGGAAATGAGCAGTTCTTC
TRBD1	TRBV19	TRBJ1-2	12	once	CAALQGISGYTF	TGTGCCGCTCTACAGGGGATCTCTGGCTACACCTTC
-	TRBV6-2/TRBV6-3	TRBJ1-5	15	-	CASSIEGIRSQPQHF	TGTGCCAGCAGTATTGAGGGTATACGGAGTCAGCCCCAGCATTTT
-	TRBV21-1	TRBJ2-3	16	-	CASTKQRGGGTDTQYF	TGTGCCAGCACCAAACAGCGTGGGGGAGGCACAGATACGCAGTATTTT
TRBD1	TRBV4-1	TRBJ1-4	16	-	CASSRLQGVANEKLFF	TGCGCCAGCAGCCGCTTACAGGGGGTGGCTAATGAAAAACTGTTTTTT
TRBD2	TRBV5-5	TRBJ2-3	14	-	CASSLGTSGSTQYF	TGTGCCAGCAGCTTGGGGACTAGCGGGAGTACGCAGTATTTT
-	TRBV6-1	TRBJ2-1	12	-	CASSEAGDEQFF	TGTGCCAGCAGTGAAGCAGGAGATGAGCAGTTCTTC
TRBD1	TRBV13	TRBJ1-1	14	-	CASSSGGGNTEAFF	TGTGCCAGCAGCTCAGGGGGCGGTAATACTGAAGCTTTCTTT
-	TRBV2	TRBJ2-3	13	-	CASSGFRGDTQYF	TGTGCCAGCAGTGGGTTTAGGGGAGATACGCAGTATTTT
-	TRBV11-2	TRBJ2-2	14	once	CASSNPRVFGELFF	TGTGCCAGCAGCAATCCTCGGGTGTTCGGGGAGCTGTTTTTT
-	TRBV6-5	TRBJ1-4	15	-	CASSYSLTGREKLFF	TGTGCCAGCAGTTACTCCTTGACAGGACGTGAAAAACTGTTTTTT
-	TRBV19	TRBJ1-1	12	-	CASSFRGSEAFF	TGTGCCAGTAGTTTCCGCGGGTCCGAAGCTTTCTTT
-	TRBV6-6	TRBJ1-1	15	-	CASRRDGGQNTEAFF	TGTGCCAGCAGGCGAGACGGGGGACAGAACACTGAAGCTTTCTTT